Shown below are 16 T cell receptor beta chains from a single sample sequenced in a study of blood T cell repertoires in COVID-19. The assay was immunoSEQ multiplex PCR, and TCRdb's table has in-frame clones only and misses some. The sample includes about 240,000 clones, roughly 87% of them seen just once. The source material was peripheral blood. These receptors all come from a man aged 55 to 69 who had recovered from COVID-19.

The chain recombines TRBV6-1 with TRBJ2-3; 7 bases are shared with TRBD2. Germline V CDR1 and CDR2: MNHNS, SASEGT. V dropped 4 bases and J dropped 3; count of bases not matched to a gene: 10. This CDR3 comprises 16 residues. In nucleotides, the CDR3 is TGTGCCAGCAGTGGGATGGGGGGGATAGGGACAGATACGCAGTATTTT. It codes for CASSGMGGIGTDTQYF.

The rearrangement joins TRBV6-5 to TRBJ2-3, with D perhaps matching TRBD1 (6 bases). Germline CDR1 and CDR2: MNHEY and SVGAGI. This CDR3 has 13 residues. V dropped 5 bases and J dropped 9 bases, with 15 bases sitting between them. CDR3 protein: CASSNLQGGTQYF. In DNA, the CDR3 is TGTGCCAGCAGTAACTTACAGGGCGGGACGCAGTATTTT.

This sequence joins TRBV24-1 and TRBJ1-2; a possible D gene is TRBD1 (6 bases). The CDR3 runs 15 residues. V lost 4 bases to trimming and J lost 3 bases, with 14 bases between them. Germline V gene sequence: CDR1 KGHDR, CDR2 SFDVKD. CDR3 in DNA: TGTGCCACCAGTGACGCGACAGGTCGGGACTATGGCTACACCTTC. Protein sequence: CATSDATGRDYGYTF.

The chain recombines TRBV6-5 with TRBJ2-2; TRBD2 aligns across 11 bases. The CDR3 extends over 15 amino acids. Germline CDR1 reads MNHEY; CDR2 reads SVGAGI. Trimming removed 4 bases from V and 5 bases from J; junction bases left unmatched: 3. The CDR3 spells CASSSTSGATGELFF. The CDR3 DNA follows: TGTGCCAGCAGTTCGACTAGCGGGGCAACCGGGGAGCTGTTTTTT.

This chain joins TRBV27 and TRBJ2-2; D unresolved. Germline-derived CDR1 and CDR2 are MNHEY and SMNVEV (reference sequence). With 10 bases removed from V and 5 bases from J, the gap between germline ends came to 17 bases. This CDR3 is 14 amino acids long. The CDR3 DNA reads TGTGCCACTACCAGAAATCACGGGACCGGGGAGCTGTTTTTT. Amino acids: CATTRNHGTGELFF.

This clone was counted a few times. The chain carries TRBV27 and TRBJ2-2; 10 nucleotides match TRBD2. The CDR3 sequence is 18 residues long. Germline CDR1 is MNHEY and CDR2 is SMNVEV (reference sequence). The trim removed 4 bases at V and 0 bases at J, leaving 8 bases unmatched. CDR3 region: CASSYIGLAGANTGELFF. Here the CDR3 DNA reads TGTGCCAGCAGTTATATCGGTCTAGCGGGGGCGAACACCGGGGAGCTGTTTTTT.

The V call is TRBV5-6, the J call TRBJ2-1; 8 nucleotides align to TRBD2. Trimming at V came to 4 bases and at J to 4 bases, leaving 7 bases not matched to a gene. This CDR3 is built from 15 residues. The germline V gene encodes CDR1 SGHDT and CDR2 YYEEEE. The CDR3 spells CASSPGGGGYNEQFF. As DNA, the CDR3 is TGTGCCAGCAGCCCCGGGGGCGGGGGGTACAATGAGCAGTTCTTC.

In DNA, the CDR3 is TGTGCCAGCAGATCGAGGGACAGGGGGGCAGATACGCAGTATTTT. As protein: CASRSRDRGADTQYF. The genes are TRBV6-5 and TRBJ2-3, with TRBD1 identical over 11 bases. Trimming cost V 6 bases and J 4 bases; bases outside gene matches: 6. CDR1 and CDR2 (germline): MNHEY, SVGAGI. CDR3 length: 15 amino acids.

The gene calls are TRBV18 and TRBJ2-7; 8 bases are shared with TRBD1. V gave up 3 bases and J gave up 7 bases; unmatched junction bases: 5. This CDR3 contains 13 residues. Germline V CDR1 and CDR2: KGHSH, LQKENI. The CDR3 spells CASSPNRGDEQYV. CDR3 coding DNA: TGTGCCAGCTCACCGAACAGGGGGGATGAGCAGTACGTC.

This CDR3 reads CASSSGQTFGEQFF. CDR3 nucleotide sequence: TGTGCCAGCAGCTCCGGACAGACGTTCGGGGAGCAGTTCTTC. The rearrangement uses TRBV5-8 and TRBJ2-1; TRBD1 is a possible D gene (6 bases). Trimming left V 3 bases short and J 10 bases short, with 17 bases between. This CDR3 has 14 residues. Germline loops: CDR1 SGHTS, CDR2 YDEGEE.

The chain recombines TRBV14 with TRBJ1-1; tentatively, D is TRBD1 (5 bases). The CDR3 totals 14 residues. The germline V gene has CDR1 SGHDN and CDR2 FVKESK. The germline V and J ends were trimmed by 0 bases and 6 bases, with 11 bases remaining between them. This CDR3 reads CASSQDRWGAEAFF. Written as DNA, the CDR3 is TGTGCCAGCAGCCAAGATCGGTGGGGGGCTGAAGCTTTCTTT.

The chain couples TRBV5-1 to TRBJ2-3; 7 nucleotides match TRBD2. The germline gives CDR1 SGHRS, CDR2 YFSETQ. Losses at the gene ends were 2 bases for V and 5 bases for J; bases not matched to a gene: 8. This CDR3 has 15 residues. The CDR3 is CASSFSSGSRDTQYF. The DNA for the CDR3 is TGCGCCAGCAGCTTCTCTAGCGGTTCAAGAGATACGCAGTATTTT.

The rearrangement uses TRBV19 and TRBJ1-5; 7 nucleotides agree with TRBD1. The germline gives CDR1 LNHDA, CDR2 SQIVND (reference sequence). This CDR3 is built from 16 residues. With 0 bases clipped from V and 3 bases from J, the junction kept 5 bases outside the gene matches. This chain's CDR3 is CASSIDRGVSNQPQHF. In DNA, the CDR3 is TGTGCCAGTAGTATAGACAGGGGGGTTTCCAATCAGCCCCAGCATTTT.

J is TRBJ1-5 and V is TRBV5-1; TRBD1 matches 7 bases. The germline gives CDR1 SGHRS, CDR2 YFSETQ. V was pared by 4 bases and J by 0 bases, with 13 bases of the junction left unmatched. The CDR3 is 18 amino acids. This CDR3 is CASSETPGQIYSNQPQHF. Here the CDR3 DNA reads TGCGCCAGCAGCGAGACTCCGGGACAGATTTATAGCAATCAGCCCCAGCATTTT.

V gene TRBV6-6 combines with J gene TRBJ1-1; the D gene is possibly TRBD1 (6 bases). The length of the CDR3 is 16 residues. The germline V gene has CDR1 MNHNY and CDR2 SVGAGI (reference sequence). V lost 7 bases and J lost 0, with 18 bases in between. In nucleotides, the CDR3 is TGTGCCAGCACAGTTGGGGGGGGCTACATGAACACTGAAGCTTTCTTT. It codes for CASTVGGGYMNTEAFF.

V and J are TRBV7-8 and TRBJ2-7; TRBD1 agrees at 8 bases. V lost 4 bases, J lost 5 bases, and 7 bases stayed unmatched. Looked up from germline, CDR1 is SGHVS and CDR2 is FQNEAQ. The CDR3 loop spans 14 amino acids. The CDR3 loop reads CASSSQGEWDEQYF. The CDR3 nucleotides are TGTGCCAGCAGCTCACAGGGGGAATGGGACGAGCAGTACTTC.